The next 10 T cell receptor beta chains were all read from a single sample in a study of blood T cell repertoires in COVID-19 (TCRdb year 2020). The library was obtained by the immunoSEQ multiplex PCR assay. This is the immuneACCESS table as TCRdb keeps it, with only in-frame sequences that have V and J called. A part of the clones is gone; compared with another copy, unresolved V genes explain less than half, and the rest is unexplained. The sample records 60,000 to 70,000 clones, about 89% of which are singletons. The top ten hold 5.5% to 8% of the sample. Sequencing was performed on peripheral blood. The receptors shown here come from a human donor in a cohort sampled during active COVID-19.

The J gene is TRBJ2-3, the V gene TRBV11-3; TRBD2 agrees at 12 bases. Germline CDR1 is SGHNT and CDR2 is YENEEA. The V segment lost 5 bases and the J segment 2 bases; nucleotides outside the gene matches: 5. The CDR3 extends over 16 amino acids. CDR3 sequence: CASSDRTSGVTDTQYF. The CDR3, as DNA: TGTGCCAGCAGCGACCGGACTAGCGGGGTCACAGATACGCAGTATTTT.

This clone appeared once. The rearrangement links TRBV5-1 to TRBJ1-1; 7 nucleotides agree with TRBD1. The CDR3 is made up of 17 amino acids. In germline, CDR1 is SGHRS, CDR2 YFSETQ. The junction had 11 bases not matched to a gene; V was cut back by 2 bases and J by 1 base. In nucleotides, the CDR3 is TGCGCCAGCAGCTTTGAGGGCAGGGGGGTCGAGAACACTGAAGCTTTCTTT. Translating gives CASSFEGRGVENTEAFF.

For the CDR3, the DNA is TGTGCCAGCAGCGCGACCGGGACAGGGGCCTACGAGCAGTACTTC. This sequence encodes CASSATGTGAYEQYF. This chain joins TRBV7-2 and TRBJ2-7, with 10 nucleotides matching TRBD1. The V gene end was trimmed by 5 bases and the J gene end by 2 bases; junction bases not matched to a gene: 6. Germline loops: CDR1 SGHTA, CDR2 FQGNSA. The CDR3 length is 15 residues. Drawing the rest from reference TRBV7-2 and TRBJ2-7, the complete variable domain is GAGVSQSPSNKVTEKGKDVELRCDPISGHTALYWYRQSLGQGLEFLIYFQGNSAPDKSGLPSDRFSAERTGGSVSTLTIQRTQQEDSAVYLCASSATGTGAYEQYFGPGTRLTVT.

In DNA form, the CDR3 reads TGTGCCAGCAGCCTTGGACAGCTAGACTACGAGCAGTACTTC. It yields the protein CASSLGQLDYEQYF. The gene calls are TRBV27 and TRBJ2-7; a possible D gene is TRBD1 (6 bases). The CDR3 length is 14 residues. V was cut by 6 bases and J by 3 bases, with 15 bases left in between. The germline V gene encodes CDR1 MNHEY and CDR2 SMNVEV (reference sequence).

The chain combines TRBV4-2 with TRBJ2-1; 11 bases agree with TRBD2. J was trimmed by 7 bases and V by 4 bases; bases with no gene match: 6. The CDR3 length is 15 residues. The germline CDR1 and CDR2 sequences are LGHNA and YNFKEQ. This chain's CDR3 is CASSLGLADTNEQFF. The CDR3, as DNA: TGTGCCAGCAGCCTGGGACTAGCGGATACGAATGAGCAGTTCTTC.

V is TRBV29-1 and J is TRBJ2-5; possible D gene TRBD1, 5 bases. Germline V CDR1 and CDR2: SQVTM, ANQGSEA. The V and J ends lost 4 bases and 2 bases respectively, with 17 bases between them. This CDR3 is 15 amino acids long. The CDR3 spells CSVAPPGHTQETQYF. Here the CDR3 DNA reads TGCAGCGTTGCCCCTCCCGGACACACGCAAGAGACCCAGTACTTC.

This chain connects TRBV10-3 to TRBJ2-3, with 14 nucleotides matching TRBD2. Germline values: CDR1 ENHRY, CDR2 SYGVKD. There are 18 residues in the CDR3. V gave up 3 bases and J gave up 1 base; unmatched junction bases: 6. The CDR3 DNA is TGTGCCATCAGTGAAATCGGGACTAGCGGGGGAGGCACAGATACGCAGTATTTT. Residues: CAISEIGTSGGGTDTQYF.

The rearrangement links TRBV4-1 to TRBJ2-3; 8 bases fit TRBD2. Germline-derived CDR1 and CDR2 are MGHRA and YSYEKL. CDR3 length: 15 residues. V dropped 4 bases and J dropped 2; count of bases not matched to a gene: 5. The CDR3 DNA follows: TGCGCCAGCAGCCTACGGGGGGGGCCCACAGATACGCAGTATTTT. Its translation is CASSLRGGPTDTQYF.

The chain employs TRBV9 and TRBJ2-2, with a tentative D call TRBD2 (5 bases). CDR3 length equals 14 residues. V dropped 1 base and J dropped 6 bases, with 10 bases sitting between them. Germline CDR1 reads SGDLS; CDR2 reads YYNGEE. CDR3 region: CASSVRVEAGELFF. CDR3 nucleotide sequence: TGTGCCAGCAGCGTAAGGGTGGAGGCCGGGGAGCTGTTTTTT.

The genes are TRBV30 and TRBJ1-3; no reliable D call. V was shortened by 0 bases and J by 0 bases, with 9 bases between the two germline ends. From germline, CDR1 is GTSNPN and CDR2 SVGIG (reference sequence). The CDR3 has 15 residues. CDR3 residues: CAWSVPYFSGNTIYF. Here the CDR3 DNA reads TGTGCCTGGAGTGTACCTTACTTCTCTGGAAACACCATATATTTT. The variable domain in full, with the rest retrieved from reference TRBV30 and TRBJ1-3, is SQTIHQWPATLVQPVGSPLSLECTVEGTSNPNLYWYRQAAGRGLQLLFYSVGIGQISSEVPQNLSASRPQDRQFILSSKKLLLSDSGFYLCAWSVPYFSGNTIYFGEGSWLTVV.